This T cell receptor (beta chain) appears in the sequencing data of a study of regulatory T cells in long-lasting Graves disease. For TCR beta, libraries came from iRepertoire HTBI primers and Arm-PCR of CDR3 regions. TCRdb processed the multiplex PCR reads anew with MiXCR; each CDR3 protein has one entry. The sample holds under 450,000 distinct CDR3 sequences; around a quarter are singletons and the top ten take roughly 26%. Many counts were recorded for this clonotype. V was cut by 5 bases and J by 4 bases, with 10 bases left in between. The germline gives CDR1 SNHLY, CDR2 FYNNEI. The CDR3 contains 13 residues. Described time point: persistent/refractory GD, antithyroid drugs over 5 years with positive TRAb. After RNA was extracted from PBMCs, the TCR library was made from it.

This sequence originates from a female donor with Graves disease. The chain has TRBV2 and TRBJ2-3; D is unresolved. Specimen: peripheral blood mononuclear cells (PBMCs), collected when the disease was refractory, from a patient treated with antithyroid drugs. Written as DNA, the CDR3 is TGTGCCAGCAGTCTTAGTACCGCAGATACGCAGTATTTT. As protein: CASSLSTADTQYF.